Included here is one TCR beta chain sequence, with context. This sample is drawn from a study of blood T cell repertoires in COVID-19. Measured with immunoSEQ multiplex PCR; TCRdb has only the in-frame clones, and not every one. The sample lists more than 110,000 clones, roughly 80% occurring once. Germline V gene sequence: CDR1 SNHLY, CDR2 FYNNEI. Trimming took 5 bases from V and 5 from J, leaving 15 bases between them. The CDR3 contains 15 residues. Specimen: peripheral blood. The chain is built from TRBV2 and TRBJ2-2; D uncertain. The receptor's source is a woman aged 45-59 years with active or convalescent COVID-19. CDR3: CASSTVAPATGELFF. CDR3 nucleotides: TGTGCCAGCAGTACGGTGGCCCCAGCGACCGGGGAGCTGTTTTTT.